These 15 T cell receptor beta chains were sequenced from one sample in a study of blood T cell repertoires in COVID-19. Sequencing used immunoSEQ multiplex PCR; TCRdb keeps in-frame clones, though not all of them. The data show more than 110,000 clones, with more than 80% seen just once and approximately 1.6% held by the top ten. The specimen sequenced was PBMCs or T cells enriched from blood (not recorded which). The origin of the receptors is a woman between 18 and 29 years old who had been exposed to COVID-19.

This chain links TRBV7-3 with TRBJ2-2, with a weak D call TRBD2 (5 bases). The CDR3 runs to 13 residues. Germline lookup yields CDR1 SGHTA and CDR2 FQGTGA. V lost 2 bases to trimming and J lost 4 bases, with 5 bases between them. The CDR3 here is CASSLRGTGELFF. In DNA, the CDR3 is TGTGCCAGCAGCTTACGGGGCACCGGGGAGCTGTTTTTT.

This sequence joins TRBV19 and TRBJ2-1; tentatively, D is TRBD2 (7 bases). V lost 7 bases and J 4 bases, leaving 20 bases between the germline ends. Germline loops: CDR1 LNHDA, CDR2 SQIVND (reference sequence). The length of the CDR3 is 16 residues. This chain's CDR3 is CASTLLGGGGYNEQFF. The CDR3 nucleotides are TGTGCCAGTACCCTCCTTGGCGGGGGCGGGTACAATGAGCAGTTCTTC.

The rearrangement joins TRBV30 to TRBJ2-7; maybe TRBD1 (6 bases). Per germline, CDR1 GTSNPN and CDR2 SVGIG (reference sequence). The CDR3 totals 14 residues. V lost 3 bases and J lost 2, with 14 bases in between. The CDR3 loop reads CAWSPTGFPYEQYF. The CDR3, as DNA: TGTGCCTGGAGCCCTACAGGGTTTCCCTACGAGCAGTACTTC.

V is TRBV24-1 and J is TRBJ2-5; TRBD2 matches at 8 bases. The CDR3 totals 17 residues. V lost 3 bases, J lost 5 bases, and 13 bases stayed unmatched. Germline V lookup: CDR1 KGHDR, CDR2 SFDVKD. CDR3 coding DNA: TGTGCCACCAGTGATGTTATGAGCGGGAGCGTCCGGGAGACCCAGTACTTC. Translation: CATSDVMSGSVRETQYF.

The chain is built from TRBV24-1 and TRBJ2-1; weak D call: TRBD2 (5 bases). Germline V gene data show CDR1 as KGHDR and CDR2 as SFDVKD. This CDR3 contains 15 residues. The germline V and J ends were trimmed by 2 bases and 7 bases, with 14 bases remaining between them. CDR3 region: CATSDSKRPLNEQFF. The CDR3 DNA sequence: TGTGCCACCAGTGATTCTAAGCGGCCCCTAAATGAGCAGTTCTTC.

This chain joins TRBV4-1 and TRBJ2-1, with 10 bases fitting TRBD2. Germline V gives CDR1 MGHRA, CDR2 YSYEKL. The CDR3 sequence is 16 residues long. Trimming removed 3 bases from V and 3 bases from J; junction bases left unmatched: 5. The CDR3 loop reads CASSQLASGGYNEQFF. The CDR3 coding sequence is TGCGCCAGCAGCCAGCTAGCTAGCGGGGGCTACAATGAGCAGTTCTTC.

This rearrangement joins TRBV7-9 to TRBJ1-3, with a tentative D call TRBD1 (6 bases). Germline CDR1 SEHNR, CDR2 FQNEAQ (reference sequence). The CDR3 loop spans 16 amino acids. V shed 4 bases and J shed 0 bases, with 13 bases lying between them. The CDR3: CASSSWTVSSGNTIYF. DNA of the CDR3: TGTGCCAGCAGCTCCTGGACAGTAAGCTCTGGAAACACCATATATTTT.

The chain recombines TRBV27 with TRBJ2-1, with 12 bases aligning to TRBD1. CDR3 length: 15 amino acids. The V and J ends lost 5 bases and 8 bases, in that order; junction bases with no gene match: 7. Germline loops: CDR1 MNHEY, CDR2 SMNVEV (reference sequence). The CDR3, as DNA: TGTGCCAGCAGTCCCGGGACAGGGGGCATTCATGAGCAGTTCTTC. Protein: CASSPGTGGIHEQFF.

The J gene is TRBJ2-7, the V gene TRBV4-2; D perhaps matches TRBD2 (6 bases). Trimming stripped 0 bases from V and 9 bases from J, with 18 bases between. This CDR3 contains 15 residues. Germline CDR1 reads LGHNA; CDR2 reads YNFKEQ. CDR3 loop: CASSQDTGERRRQYF. For the CDR3, the DNA is TGTGCCAGCAGCCAAGATACGGGAGAGCGGCGAAGGCAGTACTTC.

This chain links TRBV28 with TRBJ2-7; 10 nucleotides agree with TRBD1. Losses at the gene ends were 6 bases for V and 2 bases for J; bases not matched to a gene: 7. There are 15 residues in the CDR3. Germline V lookup: CDR1 MDHEN, CDR2 SYDVKM. CDR3 nucleotides: TGTGCCAGCAGCCTGCCGGGACAGGGGCCCTACGAGCAGTACTTC. It specifies CASSLPGQGPYEQYF.

The rearrangement links TRBV24-1 to TRBJ2-1, with D perhaps TRBD2 (6 bases). The CDR3 contains 15 residues. Germline-derived CDR1 and CDR2 are KGHDR and SFDVKD. The V end was cut by 3 bases, the J end by 3 bases, with 11 bases between. The chain's CDR3 is CATSDPRGSYNEQFF. CDR3 nucleotide sequence: TGTGCCACCAGTGATCCTCGGGGGAGCTACAATGAGCAGTTCTTC.

This sequence joins TRBV5-1 and TRBJ1-2; a weak D match, TRBD1 (6 bases). Trimming stripped 4 bases from V and 5 bases from J, with 18 bases between. CDR1 SGHRS and CDR2 YFSETQ come from the germline V gene. This CDR3 has 15 amino acids. The CDR3 DNA reads TGCGCCAGCAGCATAAACGGACAGATAATTTATGGCTACACCTTC. It codes for CASSINGQIIYGYTF.

This rearrangement joins TRBV7-2 to TRBJ2-7; TRBD2 aligns across 15 bases. The junction had 5 bases not matched to a gene; V was cut back by 5 bases and J by 0 bases. Germline V gene lookup returns CDR1 SGHTA and CDR2 FQGNSA. CDR3 size: 17 residues. The DNA for the CDR3 is TGTGCCAGCAGCCCGGGACTAGCGGGAGGTGACTCCTACGAGCAGTACTTC. Translation gives CASSPGLAGGDSYEQYF.

The chain carries TRBV4-1 and TRBJ2-7; 15 nucleotides match TRBD2. The V gene's germline CDR1 is MGHRA and CDR2 YSYEKL. This CDR3 has 15 amino acids. Trimming at V came to 4 bases and at J to 8 bases, leaving 6 bases not matched to a gene. For the CDR3, the DNA is TGCGCCAGCAGCCGAGGACTAGCGGGGGGGGAGAAGCAGTACTTC. This sequence encodes CASSRGLAGGEKQYF.

The chain employs TRBV15 and TRBJ2-2, with D uncertain. CDR3 length: 15 residues. Trimming pared 0 bases from V and 3 bases from J, leaving 8 bases between. Germline V lookup: CDR1 LNHNV, CDR2 YYDKDF (reference sequence). In DNA form, the CDR3 reads TGTGCCACCAGCAGAGATGGTACGGACACCGGGGAGCTGTTTTTT. Encoded protein: CATSRDGTDTGELFF.